The 27 T cell receptor beta chains listed next were all sequenced from one sample in a study of T cell responses to AZD1222 COVID-19 vaccine. Sequenced by immunoSEQ multiplex PCR; TCRdb stores in-frame clones only, minus some. Altogether about 120,000 clones are present, over 75% being singletons, with the ten largest covering about 3.1%. The source material was peripheral blood, sampled on day 0 of AZD1222 vaccination. These receptors were obtained from an adult in good health.

This clone occurred once. This sequence joins TRBV5-6 and TRBJ2-7; D call uncertain. The length of the CDR3 is 13 residues. Trimming left V 2 bases short and J 0 bases short, with 6 bases between. CDR1 is SGHDT, CDR2 YYEEEE, per germline. Here the CDR3 reads CASSFGSSYEQYF. The CDR3 coding sequence is TGTGCCAGCAGCTTTGGCAGCTCCTACGAGCAGTACTTC.

J is TRBJ1-5 and V is TRBV6-6; tentatively, D is TRBD1 (5 bases). The V end was cut by 5 bases, the J end by 0 bases, with 11 bases between. Germline CDR1 and CDR2: MNHNY and SVGAGI (reference sequence). The CDR3 covers 15 residues. The CDR3 sequence: CASSPDTYSNQPQHF. CDR3 nucleotide sequence: TGTGCCAGCAGTCCGGACACTTATAGCAATCAGCCCCAGCATTTT.

The chain uses TRBV7-2 and TRBJ2-7, with TRBD2 matching over 10 bases. CDR1 is SGHTA, CDR2 FQGNSA, per germline. V gave up 2 bases and J gave up 2 bases; unmatched junction bases: 6. The CDR3 has 16 residues. CDR3 nucleotides: TGTGCCAGCAGCTTAACAGCGGGAGGGCCTCCCTACGAGCAGTACTTC. Residues: CASSLTAGGPPYEQYF.

In its sample, this clone was seen once. This chain links TRBV2 with TRBJ2-7; 7 nucleotides line up with TRBD2. The length of the CDR3 is 13 residues. Germline trimming cut 7 bases from V and 4 bases from J; bases unmatched to any gene: 7. Germline CDR1 is SNHLY and CDR2 is FYNNEI. The CDR3 DNA follows: TGTGCCAGCACTAGCGGAGGAGGGTACGAGCAGTACTTC. It yields the protein CASTSGGGYEQYF. Complete variable domain (other parts from reference TRBV2 and TRBJ2-7): EPEVTQTPSHQVTQMGQEVILRCVPISNHLYFYWYRQILGQKVEFLVSFYNNEISEKSEIFDDQFSVERPDGSNFTLKIRSTKLEDSAMYFCASTSGGGYEQYFGPGTRLTVT.

The J gene is TRBJ2-7, the V gene TRBV7-9, with TRBD1 matching 7 bases. J was trimmed by 2 bases and V by 3 bases; bases with no gene match: 10. The CDR3 covers 16 residues. Germline V gene lookup returns CDR1 SEHNR and CDR2 FQNEAQ (reference sequence). DNA of the CDR3: TGTGCCAGCAGCTTCAGTTCCGGGACAGTACCCTACGAGCAGTACTTC. The encoded protein is CASSFSSGTVPYEQYF.

V and J are TRBV1 and TRBJ2-4; TRBD1, the D gene given by the table, was not confirmed from the DNA. TRBV1 is deemed a pseudogene. The CDR3 runs to 16 residues. For the CDR3, the DNA is TGCACCAGCAGCCGACCCTCAGGGATCGGCAAAAACATTCAGTACTTC. It codes for CTSSRPSGIGKNIQYF.

This chain joins TRBV7-2 and TRBJ1-6, with 11 bases lining up with TRBD1. The J segment lost 10 bases and the V segment lost 5 bases, leaving 4 bases of the junction unmatched. Germline V gene data show CDR1 as SGHTA and CDR2 as FQGNSA. The CDR3 extends over 14 amino acids. The CDR3 is CASSLWTGGSPLHF. The CDR3 coding sequence is TGTGCCAGCAGCCTTTGGACAGGGGGCTCACCCCTCCACTTT.

This chain uses TRBV13 with TRBJ2-7, with D possibly matching TRBD2 (5 bases). CDR3 length: 14 amino acids. Germline loops: CDR1 PRHDT, CDR2 FYEKMQ (reference sequence). Trimming cost V 8 bases and J 2 bases, with 16 bases left between them. The chain's CDR3 is CASAARGPTYEQYF. CDR3 nucleotides: TGTGCCAGCGCGGCCCGCGGGCCTACCTACGAGCAGTACTTC.

The chain combines TRBV28 with TRBJ1-5; TRBD1 agrees at 7 bases. CDR1 and CDR2 from the germline V gene are MDHEN and SYDVKM. V shed 6 bases, J shed 0 bases, and the junction held 11 bases outside the gene matches. The CDR3 consists of 17 residues. This CDR3 is CASRTPTGISSNQPQHF. CDR3 nucleotides: TGTGCCAGCAGAACACCGACAGGGATCTCTAGCAATCAGCCCCAGCATTTT.

The chain joins TRBV2 to TRBJ1-5; TRBD1 might be the D (5 bases). With 1 base removed from V and 2 bases from J, the gap between germline ends came to 18 bases. The CDR3 is 18 residues long. Germline V gives CDR1 SNHLY, CDR2 FYNNEI. The DNA of the CDR3 is TGTGCCAGCAGTGAAGAGCGGCGGGACCCGTCGGGCAATCAGCCCCAGCATTTT. This encodes CASSEERRDPSGNQPQHF.

The chain links TRBV5-1 to TRBJ2-1; 10 nucleotides match TRBD1. The germline V gene encodes CDR1 SGHRS and CDR2 YFSETQ. The CDR3 loop spans 14 amino acids. V gave up 5 bases and J gave up 2 bases; unmatched junction bases: 1. The DNA of the CDR3 is TGCGCCAGCAGTGGACAGGGGGCCTACAATGAGCAGTTCTTC. This codes for CASSGQGAYNEQFF.

This clone was seen a few times. The chain recombines TRBV30 with TRBJ2-5, with 8 bases identical to TRBD1. The V gene end was trimmed by 2 bases and the J gene end by 7 bases; junction bases not matched to a gene: 6. The CDR3 has 13 amino acids. Germline loops: CDR1 GTSNPN, CDR2 SVGIG (reference sequence). The CDR3 DNA follows: TGTGCCTGGAGTTTTGGACAGGGAGGGACCCAGTACTTC. It translates to CAWSFGQGGTQYF.

V gene TRBV5-4 combines with J gene TRBJ2-1, with TRBD2 as a possible D gene (6 bases). Trimming pared 5 bases from V and 12 bases from J, leaving 12 bases between. Germline V gene lookup returns CDR1 SGHNT and CDR2 YYREEE (reference sequence). This CDR3 contains 11 residues. The CDR3 here is CASRSGRGQFF. In DNA form, the CDR3 reads TGTGCCAGCAGGTCGGGGCGGGGGCAGTTCTTC.

The chain recombines TRBV4-3 with TRBJ1-1; D gene ambiguous. Trimming removed 0 bases at V and 2 bases at J, with 10 bases between. CDR1 LGHNA and CDR2 YSLEER come from the germline V gene. This CDR3 is 15 amino acids long. CDR3: CASSQDSRPNTEAFF. CDR3 in DNA: TGCGCCAGCAGCCAAGATAGTCGGCCCAACACTGAAGCTTTCTTT.

The chain couples TRBV5-6 to TRBJ1-1; D remains unclear. Trimming took off 0 bases at V and 0 bases at J, with 3 bases between the two ends. Per germline, CDR1 SGHDT and CDR2 YYEEEE. The CDR3 is made up of 13 amino acids. The CDR3 sequence is CASSLGVNTEAFF. The CDR3 nucleotides read TGTGCCAGCAGCTTGGGAGTGAACACTGAAGCTTTCTTT.

The chain recombines TRBV19 with TRBJ2-3; the D is unclear. The CDR3 has 13 amino acids. V was shortened by 10 bases and J by 1 base, with 12 bases between the two germline ends. Looked up from germline, CDR1 is LNHDA and CDR2 is SQIVND (reference sequence). CDR3 residues: CATVSRGTDTQYF. As DNA, the CDR3 is TGTGCCACCGTGAGTAGGGGCACAGATACGCAGTATTTT. The full variable domain, in which reference TRBV19 and TRBJ2-3 provide the parts outside the CDR3, is DGGITQSPKYLFRKEGQNVTLSCEQNLNHDAMYWYRQDPGQGLRLIYYSQIVNDFQKGDIAEGYSVSREKKESFPLTVTSAQKNPTAFYLCATVSRGTDTQYFGPGTRLTVL.

This chain uses TRBV3-1 (or the pseudogene TRBV3-2) with TRBJ2-5; D perhaps matches TRBD2 (6 bases). The CDR3 spans 15 residues. Per the germline V gene, CDR1 is LGHDT and CDR2 is YNNKEL (reference sequence). V gave up 0 bases and J gave up 2 bases, with 10 bases separating them. Written as DNA, the CDR3 is TGTGCCAGCAGCCAAGATTGGAGGGGACAAGAGACCCAGTACTTC. Translation gives CASSQDWRGQETQYF.

The CDR3 loop is CASSQGQGYQPQHF. DNA of the CDR3: TGTGCCAGCAGCCAAGGACAGGGATATCAGCCCCAGCATTTT. The V gene is TRBV3-1 (or the pseudogene TRBV3-2), the J gene TRBJ1-5; 7 nucleotides line up with TRBD1. Trimming at V came to 1 base and at J to 5 bases, leaving 2 bases not matched to a gene. This CDR3 comprises 14 residues. Per the germline V gene, CDR1 is LGHDT and CDR2 is YNNKEL (reference sequence).

The gene calls are TRBV5-4 and TRBJ1-2; 7 bases match TRBD1. CDR3 length: 15 residues. The ends lost 4 bases at V and 2 bases at J; junction bases unmatched: 8. CDR1 is SGHNT, CDR2 YYREEE, per germline (reference sequence). The DNA for the CDR3 is TGTGCCAGCAGCCCAACCGGGACAGTGAACTATGGCTACACCTTC. This codes for CASSPTGTVNYGYTF.

The chain couples TRBV3-1 (or the pseudogene TRBV3-2) to TRBJ1-2, with 7 bases that match TRBD1. Germline-derived CDR1 and CDR2 are LGHDT and YNNKEL (reference sequence). J lost 5 bases, V lost 1 base, and 10 bases had no gene match. CDR3 size: 16 residues. CDR3 protein: CASSQVDREELYGYTF. Here the CDR3 DNA reads TGTGCCAGCAGCCAAGTCGACAGGGAAGAGCTGTATGGCTACACCTTC.

The J gene is TRBJ2-7, the V gene TRBV28, with D maybe TRBD2 (6 bases). There are 17 residues in the CDR3. The V end was cut by 8 bases, the J end by 0 bases, with 23 bases between. CDR1 is MDHEN, CDR2 SYDVKM, per germline. Here the CDR3 reads CASDPGRERASSYEQYF. The CDR3 DNA follows: TGTGCCAGCGATCCGGGTAGAGAGCGGGCGAGCTCCTACGAGCAGTACTTC.

The J gene is TRBJ1-1, the V gene TRBV4-3, with D unresolved. The CDR3 runs 17 residues. Looked up from germline, CDR1 is LGHNA and CDR2 is YSLEER. With 0 bases removed from V and 0 bases from J, the gap between germline ends came to 14 bases. CDR3 DNA sequence: TGCGCCAGCAGCCAAGATCACACGGCTTCCATGAACACTGAAGCTTTCTTT. It codes for CASSQDHTASMNTEAFF.

The chain combines TRBV5-5 with TRBJ1-2; no definite D call. Germline values: CDR1 SGHKS, CDR2 YYEKEE (reference sequence). Deletions cut 2 bases from V and 0 bases from J, with 20 bases between. The CDR3 length is 18 residues. CDR3 bases: TGTGCCAGCAGCTTAATCGCAAGAATGGACCGAGCTAACTATGGCTACACCTTC. This gives the protein CASSLIARMDRANYGYTF.

V gene TRBV3-1 (or the pseudogene TRBV3-2) combines with J gene TRBJ1-1; TRBD1 might be the D (6 bases). Germline V lookup: CDR1 LGHDT, CDR2 YNNKEL (reference sequence). Trimming took off 5 bases at V and 3 bases at J, with 10 bases between the two ends. The length of the CDR3 is 13 residues. The CDR3 DNA sequence: TGTGCCAGCAGCTTCAACAGGGACACTGAAGCTTTCTTT. It is translated as CASSFNRDTEAFF.

J is TRBJ1-2 and V is TRBV7-9, with 7 nucleotides matching TRBD1. This CDR3 is 16 amino acids long. Germline CDR1 is SEHNR and CDR2 is FQNEAQ (reference sequence). Germline trimming cut 0 bases from V and 2 bases from J; bases unmatched to any gene: 6. The CDR3 coding sequence is TGTGCCAGCAGCTTAGCGCGGGGACAGAAAAACTATGGCTACACCTTC. This translates into CASSLARGQKNYGYTF.

The genes are TRBV11-2 and TRBJ1-2; weak D call: TRBD1 (6 bases). The CDR3 has 13 residues. CDR1 and CDR2 from the germline V gene are SGHAT and FQNNGV. Deletions cut 3 bases from V and 5 bases from J, with 10 bases between. The CDR3 DNA reads as TGTGCCAGCAGCTTCCAGGGGCGGTATGGCTACACCTTC. It is translated as CASSFQGRYGYTF.

V usage is TRBV5-1 and J usage is TRBJ2-7; 9 nucleotides agree with TRBD2. Trimming cost V 4 bases and J 3 bases; bases outside gene matches: 17. CDR1 SGHRS and CDR2 YFSETQ come from the germline V gene. The CDR3 is 18 amino acids. CDR3 nucleotides: TGCGCCAGCAGCCGCGGGACTAGCCGTCCTTTATCTATCTACGAGCAGTACTTC. This gives the protein CASSRGTSRPLSIYEQYF.